This T cell receptor beta chain was found in a study of control samples from healthy donors and cancer patients (dated by TCRdb to 2018 to 2020). To note about this clone: Which antigen it targets is not known. No base qualities exist here, and no much larger clone lies one base off it.

Libraries were constructed by the immunoSEQ multiplex PCR assay. The source is immuneACCESS, and TCRdb retained only in-frame sequences with V and J called. Part of the clones is not carried over; for the studies checked, unresolved V genes explain less than half of this, and the remainder is unexplained. A total of around 130,000 clones appear in this sample, nearly 90% of them only once. The ten largest account for about 3.4% of the sample. The germline V gene gives CDR1 as SGDLS and CDR2 as YYNGEE. The CDR3 starts with the cysteine, ends with the phenylalanine, and has 16 residues. CDR3 DNA only is kept here, 48 bases in frame from base 1. Compared with germline, V lacks 0 bases and J lacks 4 bases; bases without a gene match: 4.

Recombination connected TRBV9 to TRBJ2-3, and TRBD2 aligns with 11 junction nucleotides. The sample was blood. This TCR derives from a man aged 45-60 years in good health. The nucleotides read TGTGCCAGCAGCGTAGAGGCTAGCGGGGGGTCAGATACGCAGTATTTT. Its amino acids are CASSVEASGGSDTQYF. When the CDR3 is completed using the reference TRBV9 and TRBJ2-3 genes on either side, the full variable domain is DSGVTQTPKHLITATGQRVTLRCSPRSGDLSVYWYQQSLDQGLQFLIQYYNGEERAKGNILERFSAQQFPDLHSELNLSSLELGDSALYFCASSVEASGGSDTQYFGPGTRLTVL.